The rows below give T cell receptor beta chains drawn from one sample of a study of OX40 agonist ivuxolimab in advanced cancers. Only in-frame clones appear in the TCRdb table, and some are missing; sequencing was by immunoSEQ multiplex PCR. This sample has around 80,000 clones, with 84% found just once. This specimen was CD4+ or CD8+ T cells sorted from blood, taken in a trial of the OX40 agonist ivuxolimab. These receptors all come from an adult with an advanced solid tumor such as melanoma, head and neck, liver or kidney cancer. The CDR3 runs from the conserved cysteine through the conserved F or W. A D gene is named only where the DNA matches it firmly. Clone size is shown for a subset of rows, as once, few, many or a class of expanded clone.

v_gene: TRBV5-4
d_gene: TRBD2
j_gene: TRBJ2-7
abundance: NA
len: 14
CDR3nt: TGTGCCAGCAGCCGGACTAGCGCAACCTACGAGCAGTACTTC
CDR3aa: CASSRTSATYEQYF

v_gene: TRBV28
d_gene: NA
j_gene: TRBJ2-1
abundance: NA
len: 11
CDR3nt: TGTGCCAGCAGTTTGGGAGGAGAGCAGTTCTTC
CDR3aa: CASSLGGEQFF

v_gene: TRBV6-1
d_gene: NA
j_gene: TRBJ1-2
abundance: NA
len: 12
CDR3nt: TGTGCCAGCGGGAGACAGTCCTATGGCTACACCTTC
CDR3aa: CASGRQSYGYTF

v_gene: TRBV7-2
d_gene: NA
j_gene: TRBJ2-5
abundance: NA
len: 13
CDR3nt: TGTGCCAGCAGCCCAAGCGGACAAGAGACCCAGTACTTC
CDR3aa: CASSPSGQETQYF

v_gene: TRBV6-1
d_gene: TRBD1
j_gene: TRBJ1-2
abundance: NA
len: 15
CDR3nt: TGTGCCAGCAGGAGTGGGACAGGAGGAAACTATGGCTACACCTTC
CDR3aa: CASRSGTGGNYGYTF

v_gene: TRBV7-6
d_gene: NA
j_gene: TRBJ2-3
abundance: NA
len: 15
CDR3nt: TGTGCCAGCAGCTTGACGGGCCCCCCCACAGATACGCAGTATTTT
CDR3aa: CASSLTGPPTDTQYF

v_gene: TRBV28
d_gene: NA
j_gene: TRBJ2-1
abundance: NA
len: 13
CDR3nt: TGTGCCAGCAGTCCCGGGACTGAAAATGAGCAGTTCTTC
CDR3aa: CASSPGTENEQFF

v_gene: TRBV6-9
d_gene: NA
j_gene: TRBJ1-5
abundance: NA
len: 14
CDR3nt: TGTGCCACCCCGGAGCCTAATAGCAATCAGCCCCAGCATTTT
CDR3aa: CATPEPNSNQPQHF

v_gene: TRBV5-1
d_gene: NA
j_gene: TRBJ2-5
abundance: NA
len: 16
CDR3nt: TGCGCCAGCAGCCTCGGGACTTCTGACTTGAAAGAGACCCAGTACTTC
CDR3aa: CASSLGTSDLKETQYF

v_gene: TRBV28
d_gene: TRBD1
j_gene: TRBJ1-1
abundance: NA
len: 14
CDR3nt: TGTGCCAGCAGTAAGGGTACAGGGGGGACGACTGCTTTCTTT
CDR3aa: CASSKGTGGTTAFF

v_gene: TRBV11-3
d_gene: NA
j_gene: TRBJ2-1
abundance: NA
len: 15
CDR3nt: TGTGCCAGCAGCTCTACTGGCGCCCCCTACAATGAGCAGTTCTTC
CDR3aa: CASSSTGAPYNEQFF

v_gene: TRBV7-9
d_gene: NA
j_gene: TRBJ1-2
abundance: NA
len: 13
CDR3nt: TGTGCCAGCAGCTTCGACGGAGGGGGAGGCTACACCTTC
CDR3aa: CASSFDGGGGYTF

v_gene: TRBV7-2
d_gene: NA
j_gene: TRBJ2-3
abundance: few
len: 14
CDR3nt: TGTGCCAGCAGTTATATAGGCAGGACAGATACGCAGTATTTT
CDR3aa: CASSYIGRTDTQYF

v_gene: TRBV5-5
d_gene: TRBD2
j_gene: TRBJ2-7
abundance: NA
len: 15
CDR3nt: TGTGCCAGCAGCTTGCGACTAGCGGGAGTCAGCGAGCAGTACTTC
CDR3aa: CASSLRLAGVSEQYF

v_gene: TRBV7-9
d_gene: NA
j_gene: TRBJ2-3
abundance: NA
len: 15
CDR3nt: TGTGCCACTCCCCGGGACACCCTTGGCACAGATACGCAGTATTTT
CDR3aa: CATPRDTLGTDTQYF

v_gene: TRBV6-6
d_gene: NA
j_gene: TRBJ1-1
abundance: NA
len: 14
CDR3nt: TGTGCCAGCAGTTACAGGGACTTAAACTCTGAAGCTTTCTTT
CDR3aa: CASSYRDLNSEAFF

v_gene: TRBV27
d_gene: NA
j_gene: TRBJ1-4
abundance: NA
len: 16
CDR3nt: TGTGCCAGCAGTTACGGGGGCGGTGCAACTAATGAAAAACTGTTTTTT
CDR3aa: CASSYGGGATNEKLFF

v_gene: TRBV10-3
d_gene: NA
j_gene: TRBJ1-3
abundance: NA
len: 16
CDR3nt: TGTGCCATCAGCAACCCTCACTTGGGCTCTGGAAACACCATATATTTT
CDR3aa: CAISNPHLGSGNTIYF

v_gene: TRBV6-6
d_gene: TRBD1
j_gene: TRBJ1-2
abundance: NA
len: 16
CDR3nt: TGTGCCAGCAGTTACTCCCGACAGGGTGGGGTGAGTGGCTACACCTTC
CDR3aa: CASSYSRQGGVSGYTF

v_gene: TRBV6-5
d_gene: TRBD1
j_gene: TRBJ1-1
abundance: NA
len: 13
CDR3nt: TGTGCCAGCAGTTCGGACAGGGCCACTGAAGCTTTCTTT
CDR3aa: CASSSDRATEAFF

v_gene: TRBV19
d_gene: TRBD2
j_gene: TRBJ2-2
abundance: NA
len: 17
CDR3nt: TGTGCCAGTAGAACTCCGGGACTAGCTACGAACACCGGGGAGCTGTTTTTT
CDR3aa: CASRTPGLATNTGELFF

v_gene: TRBV5-6
d_gene: TRBD1
j_gene: TRBJ1-5
abundance: few
len: 16
CDR3nt: TGTGCCAGCAGCTTTGGGGGGACAGGGGGCTATCAGCCCCAGCATTTT
CDR3aa: CASSFGGTGGYQPQHF

v_gene: TRBV5-4
d_gene: NA
j_gene: TRBJ2-7
abundance: NA
len: 11
CDR3nt: TGTGCCAGCAGCGTGAACTCCGAGCAGTACTTC
CDR3aa: CASSVNSEQYF

v_gene: TRBV5-5
d_gene: TRBD2
j_gene: TRBJ2-7
abundance: once
len: 16
CDR3nt: TGTGCCAGCAGCTTGGGTCTAGCGGGCGGTTCCTACGAGCAGTACTTC
CDR3aa: CASSLGLAGGSYEQYF

v_gene: TRBV25-1
d_gene: NA
j_gene: TRBJ1-6
abundance: NA
len: 11
CDR3nt: TGTGCCAGCAGTGAATCTAGCGCCCTCCACTTT
CDR3aa: CASSESSALHF

v_gene: TRBV6-5
d_gene: TRBD1
j_gene: TRBJ1-4
abundance: NA
len: 14
CDR3nt: TGTGCCAGCAGTTCTAGACAGGGGGATGAAAAACTGTTTTTT
CDR3aa: CASSSRQGDEKLFF

v_gene: TRBV6-6
d_gene: TRBD1
j_gene: TRBJ2-2
abundance: NA
len: 16
CDR3nt: TGTGCCAGCAGTCAAGGAGGACAGGGGGCAACCGGGGAGCTGTTTTTT
CDR3aa: CASSQGGQGATGELFF

v_gene: TRBV30
d_gene: TRBD1
j_gene: TRBJ1-1
abundance: NA
len: 14
CDR3nt: TGTGCCTGGAGTCACCGGGACAGGGACACTGAAGCTTTCTTT
CDR3aa: CAWSHRDRDTEAFF

v_gene: TRBV7-2
d_gene: NA
j_gene: TRBJ1-2
abundance: NA
len: 15
CDR3nt: TGTGCCAGCAGCTTAGGCCCGACAGAGTTCTATGGCTACGCCTTC
CDR3aa: CASSLGPTEFYGYAF

v_gene: TRBV7-2
d_gene: NA
j_gene: TRBJ1-2
abundance: NA
len: 15
CDR3nt: TGTGCCAGCAGCTCCGCCCGGGGGGGAGAAATCGGCTACACCTTC
CDR3aa: CASSSARGGEIGYTF

v_gene: TRBV5-8
d_gene: NA
j_gene: TRBJ1-2
abundance: once
len: 13
CDR3nt: TGTGCCAGCAGCTTAAAACCGGACAGCCAGTACACCTTC
CDR3aa: CASSLKPDSQYTF